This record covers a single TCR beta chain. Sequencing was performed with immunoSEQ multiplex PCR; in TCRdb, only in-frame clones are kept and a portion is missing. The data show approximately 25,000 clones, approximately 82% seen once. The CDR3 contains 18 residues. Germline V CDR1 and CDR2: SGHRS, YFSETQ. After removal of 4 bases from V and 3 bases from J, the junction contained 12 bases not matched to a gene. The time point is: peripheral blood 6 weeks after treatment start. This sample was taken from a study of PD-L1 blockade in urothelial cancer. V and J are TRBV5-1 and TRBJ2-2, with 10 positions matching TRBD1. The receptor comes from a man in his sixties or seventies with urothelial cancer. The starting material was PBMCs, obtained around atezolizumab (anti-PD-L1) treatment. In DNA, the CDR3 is TGCGCCAGCAGCCTAATGCTCAGACAGGGGGCTCACACCGGGGAGCTGTTTTTT. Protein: CASSLMLRQGAHTGELFF.